The 11 T cell receptor beta chains in this list originate from one sample, sequenced in a study of shared clonotypes between healthy human individuals. Some clones are missing from TCRdb's copy, which holds only in-frame ones; the method was immunoSEQ multiplex PCR. The sample consists of roughly 700,000 clones, under 80% of them appearing once. The sequencing sample was made of memory CD4+ T cells sorted from blood. Subset indicated: CD45RA-negative fraction. All receptors derive from a woman aged 30 to 39 in good health.

V usage is TRBV18 and J usage is TRBJ2-3; D not certain. Germline V gives CDR1 KGHSH, CDR2 LQKENI. CDR3 length: 15 amino acids. Trimming took 2 bases from V and 6 from J, leaving 15 bases between them. In nucleotides, the CDR3 is TGTGCCAGCTCACCATCGGCCGGCGTTAGGGATACGCAGTATTTT. Translating it yields CASSPSAGVRDTQYF.

The V and J genes are TRBV28 and TRBJ1-1; no definite D call. CDR1 MDHEN and CDR2 SYDVKM come from the germline V gene. Trimming took 6 bases from V and 4 from J, leaving 12 bases between them. There are 13 residues in the CDR3. The CDR3 nucleotides are TGTGCCAGCAGACCCACGCCGTTCACTGAAGCTTTCTTT. It specifies CASRPTPFTEAFF.

This chain connects TRBV5-4 to TRBJ1-2; unclear D gene. V lost 4 bases, J lost 4 bases, and 8 bases lay in between. CDR1 is SGHNT and CDR2 is YYREEE in the germline V gene (reference sequence). CDR3 length: 12 amino acids. CDR3 residues: CASSMNSYGYTF. CDR3 sequence (DNA): TGTGCCAGCAGCATGAATAGCTATGGCTACACCTTC.

This chain links TRBV18 with TRBJ2-7, with D possibly being TRBD1 (6 bases). Germline values: CDR1 KGHSH, CDR2 LQKENI. Between the trimmed V and J ends, which lost 2 bases and 5 bases, there was a span of 16 bases. The CDR3 has 15 residues. The CDR3 protein is CASSPDLPGDDEQYF. CDR3 coding DNA: TGTGCCAGCTCACCAGACTTACCAGGGGACGACGAGCAGTACTTC.

This sequence joins TRBV5-1 and TRBJ2-7; D is ambiguous. The V gene's germline CDR1 is SGHRS and CDR2 YFSETQ. Trimming took 4 bases from V and 2 from J, leaving 16 bases between them. This CDR3 is built from 15 residues. CDR3 bases: TGCGCCAGCAGCCCCGACTCGGTACTGGCCTACGAGCAGTACTTC. It is translated as CASSPDSVLAYEQYF.

The chain has TRBV28 and TRBJ2-3; 8 nucleotides agree with TRBD2. CDR3 length: 17 residues. Trimming at V came to 4 bases and at J to 2 bases, leaving 11 bases not matched to a gene. The germline gives CDR1 MDHEN, CDR2 SYDVKM. The DNA of the CDR3 is TGTGCCAGCAGTTCGATCGGTGGTAGCGGGATCACAGATACGCAGTATTTT. This encodes CASSSIGGSGITDTQYF.

There are a few counts of this clone. The rearrangement links TRBV19 to TRBJ2-3; TRBD1 aligns across 8 bases. Germline V gene sequence: CDR1 LNHDA, CDR2 SQIVND (reference sequence). V lost 5 bases, J lost 2 bases, and 3 bases stayed unmatched. The CDR3 contains 14 residues. CDR3 sequence: CASSSDRDTDTQYF. In DNA, the CDR3 is TGTGCCAGTAGTTCGGACAGGGACACAGATACGCAGTATTTT. Looking up the rest from reference TRBV19 and TRBJ2-3 gives the full variable domain: DGGITQSPKYLFRKEGQNVTLSCEQNLNHDAMYWYRQDPGQGLRLIYYSQIVNDFQKGDIAEGYSVSREKKESFPLTVTSAQKNPTAFYLCASSSDRDTDTQYFGPGTRLTVL.

The J gene is TRBJ2-1, the V gene TRBV7-2, with a weak D call TRBD2 (5 bases). Trimming pared 2 bases from V and 9 bases from J, leaving 8 bases between. The CDR3 is made up of 12 amino acids. CDR1 and CDR2 from the germline V gene are SGHTA and FQGNSA. CDR3 sequence: CASSLLAAEQFF. Written as DNA, the CDR3 is TGTGCCAGCAGCTTACTAGCAGCTGAGCAGTTCTTC.

The chain is built from TRBV11-1 and TRBJ2-7; D perhaps matches TRBD2 (5 bases). CDR1 SGHAT and CDR2 FQDESV come from the germline V gene (reference sequence). This CDR3 has 12 residues. The ends were cut back, 5 bases at V and 9 bases at J, with 14 bases in the middle. CDR3 coding DNA: TGTGCCAGCAGCGCAGCGGCGGAAGGGCAGTACTTC. This gives the protein CASSAAAEGQYF.

CDR3 sequence reads: CASSQQTIGTSYEQYF. The DNA of the CDR3 is TGTGCCAGCTCACAACAGACTATTGGGACGTCCTACGAGCAGTACTTC. This chain links TRBV18 with TRBJ2-7; D could derive from TRBD1 or TRBD2 (5 bases each). Germline CDR1 and CDR2: KGHSH and LQKENI. Trimming removed 4 bases from V and 1 base from J, with 17 bases in between. The CDR3 is 16 residues long.

The rearrangement links TRBV28 to TRBJ2-1; D could derive from TRBD1 or TRBD2 (5 bases each). This CDR3 has 15 amino acids. The germline V gene has CDR1 MDHEN and CDR2 SYDVKM. V lost 7 bases, J lost 0 bases, and 13 bases lay in between. CDR3 loop: CASNTWGSSYNEQFF. The CDR3 DNA reads as TGTGCCAGCAATACCTGGGGGAGCTCCTACAATGAGCAGTTCTTC.